Presented here are 16 T cell receptor beta chains from one specimen sequenced in a study of siplizumab effects on memory and regulatory T cells. Method: immunoSEQ multiplex PCR; TCRdb's copy keeps in-frame clones and lacks some. The sample contains around 110,000 clones, 90% to 95% of which appear only once. Specimen: non-Treg CD4+ T cells sorted from blood. The receptors come from a human donor in good health.

The chain combines TRBV19 with TRBJ2-7; 7 nucleotides agree with TRBD1. With V trimmed by 4 bases and J by 5 bases, 5 bases remained unmatched. Germline CDR1 and CDR2: LNHDA and SQIVND (reference sequence). This CDR3 spans 13 amino acids. The CDR3 loop is CASSSDRVDEQYF. In DNA, the CDR3 is TGTGCCAGTAGTAGCGACAGGGTAGACGAGCAGTACTTC.

CDR3 bases: TGCGCCAGCAGTTTTAGCGGTAACACCGGGGAGCTGTTTTTT. Protein sequence: CASSFSGNTGELFF. The chain employs TRBV5-1 and TRBJ2-2; tentative D call: TRBD2 (6 bases). V was shortened by 5 bases and J by 2 bases, with 10 bases between the two germline ends. The CDR3 covers 14 residues. In germline, CDR1 is SGHRS, CDR2 YFSETQ.

V and J are TRBV6-1 and TRBJ1-2; D perhaps matches TRBD1 (6 bases). From germline, CDR1 is MNHNS and CDR2 SASEGT. The V end lost 7 bases, the J end lost 8 bases, and 17 bases lay between the germline ends. The CDR3 length is 13 residues. The CDR3 region is CASTGQGSWGYTF. DNA of the CDR3: TGTGCCAGCACGGGACAAGGATCATGGGGCTACACCTTC.

The chain recombines TRBV2 with TRBJ2-1; 15 positions agree with TRBD2. The CDR3 extends over 17 amino acids. Trimming cost V 7 bases and J 1 base; bases outside gene matches: 5. Germline assignment: CDR1 SNHLY and CDR2 FYNNEI. For the CDR3, the DNA is TGTGCCAGCACCTGGACTAGCGGGGGGGTGTCCTACAATGAGCAGTTCTTC. Amino acid sequence: CASTWTSGGVSYNEQFF. Full variable domain (rest looked up from reference TRBV2 and TRBJ2-1): EPEVTQTPSHQVTQMGQEVILRCVPISNHLYFYWYRQILGQKVEFLVSFYNNEISEKSEIFDDQFSVERPDGSNFTLKIRSTKLEDSAMYFCASTWTSGGVSYNEQFFGPGTRLTVL.

The genes are TRBV2 and TRBJ1-5; D remains ambiguous. Trimming took off 8 bases at V and 0 bases at J, with 11 bases between the two ends. Germline V gene data show CDR1 as SNHLY and CDR2 as FYNNEI. The CDR3 covers 14 residues. CDR3 sequence reads: CASLETISNQPQHF. CDR3 bases: TGTGCCAGCCTAGAAACCATTAGCAATCAGCCCCAGCATTTT.

This sequence joins TRBV11-2 and TRBJ2-1; 11 positions match TRBD2. Trimming at V came to 8 bases and at J to 10 bases, leaving 7 bases not matched to a gene. Per the germline V gene, CDR1 is SGHAT and CDR2 is FQNNGV. This CDR3 is 13 amino acids long. As DNA, the CDR3 is TGTGCCAGCGGACTAGCGGGCTTTGGGGAGCAGTTCTTC. Amino acids: CASGLAGFGEQFF.

The genes are TRBV5-1 and TRBJ2-5; 7 positions agree with TRBD2. This CDR3 contains 13 residues. Germline assignment: CDR1 SGHRS and CDR2 YFSETQ. Losses at the gene ends were 6 bases for V and 3 bases for J; bases not matched to a gene: 5. CDR3 amino acids: CASTGLSEETQYF. CDR3 DNA: TGCGCCAGCACGGGACTAAGCGAAGAGACCCAGTACTTC.

V and J are TRBV5-1 and TRBJ2-2; D not certain. Trimming pared 0 bases from V and 6 bases from J, leaving 12 bases between. The CDR3 length is 15 residues. The germline V gene has CDR1 SGHRS and CDR2 YFSETQ. The CDR3 reads CASSLAVLSAGELFF. The CDR3, as DNA: TGCGCCAGCAGCTTGGCCGTTTTAAGCGCCGGGGAGCTGTTTTTT. The variable domain in full, with the rest retrieved from reference TRBV5-1 and TRBJ2-2, is KAGVTQTPRYLIKTRGQQVTLSCSPISGHRSVSWYQQTPGQGLQFLFEYFSETQRNKGNFPGRFSGRQFSNSRSEMNVSTLELGDSALYLCASSLAVLSAGELFFGEGSRLTVL.

This rearrangement joins TRBV5-6 to TRBJ1-1; D is unresolved. This CDR3 has 15 amino acids. Trimming pared 4 bases from V and 1 base from J, leaving 14 bases between. Germline V lookup: CDR1 SGHDT, CDR2 YYEEEE. Here the CDR3 reads CASSPPRVGNTEAFF. The CDR3 DNA follows: TGTGCCAGCAGCCCCCCCCGGGTCGGGAACACTGAAGCTTTCTTT.

V and J are TRBV19 and TRBJ2-7, with D perhaps TRBD2 (6 bases). The CDR3 runs to 15 residues. Germline V CDR1 and CDR2: LNHDA, SQIVND (reference sequence). V was trimmed by 3 bases and J by 5 bases, leaving 17 bases between them. The CDR3 loop reads CASSMLALRGDEQYF. Written as DNA, the CDR3 is TGTGCCAGTAGTATGCTAGCGCTCCGCGGGGACGAGCAGTACTTC.

The chain couples TRBV5-4 to TRBJ1-1; 7 bases fit TRBD1. The CDR3 sequence is 13 residues long. Germline trimming cut 5 bases from V and 3 bases from J; bases unmatched to any gene: 4. Looked up from germline, CDR1 is SGHNT and CDR2 is YYREEE (reference sequence). The CDR3 nucleotides are TGTGCCAGCAGGGCACAGGGGTACACTGAAGCTTTCTTT. This sequence encodes CASRAQGYTEAFF.

This clone was observed a handful of times. The chain combines TRBV7-9 with TRBJ2-7; D call uncertain. The ends were cut back, 5 bases at V and 3 bases at J, with 8 bases in the middle. Germline CDR1 and CDR2: SEHNR and FQNEAQ (reference sequence). This CDR3 is 12 amino acids long. The CDR3 DNA reads TGTGCCAGCAGCCAAGGGTACTACGAGCAGTACTTC. Translated, it gives CASSQGYYEQYF.

The rearrangement joins TRBV11-2 to TRBJ1-2; D might be TRBD1 (5 bases). Trimming left V 1 base short and J 4 bases short, with 13 bases between. Germline V lookup: CDR1 SGHAT, CDR2 FQNNGV. CDR3 size: 15 residues. This CDR3 is CASSLVGREGYGYTF. The CDR3 DNA reads TGTGCCAGCAGCTTAGTTGGCAGGGAAGGCTATGGCTACACCTTC.

The chain joins TRBV30 to TRBJ1-5, with D maybe TRBD1 (5 bases). The germline CDR1 and CDR2 sequences are GTSNPN and SVGIG (reference sequence). The V gene lost 1 base and the J gene lost 3 bases, with 7 bases spanning the gap. The CDR3 has 13 amino acids. The CDR3 region has the DNA TGTGCCTGGAGTGGAGGGACCAATCAGCCCCAGCATTTT. This encodes CAWSGGTNQPQHF.

This chain's CDR3 is CASSIPGPLSGEKLFF. The CDR3 DNA is TGTGCCAGTAGTATACCGGGACCCCTAAGTGGTGAAAAACTGTTTTTT. This chain joins TRBV19 and TRBJ1-4, with D possibly TRBD1 on 5 matching bases. The length of the CDR3 is 16 residues. From germline, CDR1 is LNHDA and CDR2 SQIVND (reference sequence). The germline V and J ends were trimmed by 2 bases and 7 bases, with 17 bases remaining between them.

The J gene is TRBJ2-6, the V gene TRBV2; 10 bases agree with TRBD1. Germline V gene lookup returns CDR1 SNHLY and CDR2 FYNNEI. CDR3 length: 16 amino acids. J gave up 0 bases and V 6 bases, and 2 bases lay outside the gene matches. The CDR3 spells CASRDRGSSGANVLTF. As DNA, the CDR3 is TGTGCCAGCAGGGACAGGGGGTCCTCTGGGGCCAACGTCCTGACTTTC.